The T cell receptor (beta chain) under discussion was sequenced for a study of OX40 agonist ivuxolimab in advanced cancers. Study details: Six ivuxolimab dose levels, 0.01 to 10 mg/kg, were given intravenously every 2 weeks. Study outcomes and limitations: In the 0.1 to 3.0 mg/kg range, CD4+ and CD8+ blood T cells had expanded clonally by week 6. Expanded peripheral T cell antigen specificity was not determined. In the 0.1-3.0 mg/kg groups, partial responders showed among the lowest expansion.

The repertoire was sequenced with immunoSEQ multiplex PCR; TCRdb's copy has only in-frame clones and lacks some. The sample holds roughly 50,000 clones; about 87% are singletons and the top ten take 10%. Trimming pared 5 bases from V and 0 bases from J, leaving 2 bases between. The CDR3 is 11 residues long. Germline V CDR1 and CDR2: SGHDN, FVKESK. This clone was detected a few times. Its antigen is undetermined. The sequences come from CD4+ or CD8+ T cells sorted from blood, collected in a trial of the OX40 agonist ivuxolimab. The chain employs TRBV14 and TRBJ2-7; D gene uncertain. This TCR derives from an adult with an advanced solid tumor such as melanoma, head and neck, liver or kidney cancer. CDR3 loop: CASSTSYEQYF. The CDR3 DNA is TGTGCCAGCAGCACCTCCTACGAGCAGTACTTC.